The rows below give T cell receptor beta chains drawn from one sample of a study of persistence of HIV-infected CD4 T cells. TCRdb's table, derived via immunoSEQ multiplex PCR, lists solely in-frame clones and lacks some. This table holds some 30,000 clones, more than 75% found once. Their antigen targets remain unknown. The sequencing used CD4+ T cells sorted from PBMCs after 18-hour stimulation, collected from a patient who received antiretroviral therapy. These receptors all come from an adult woman with HIV who was CMV-seropositive. Each CDR3 is given with its conserved first and last residue. D genes are given only for firm matches. Clone size is given for some rows only: seen once, a few or many times, or a class if the clone is expanded.

J gene	V gene	clone size	D gene	CDR3 protein	CDR3 DNA
TRBJ2-2	TRBV9	.	.	CASSESRLNTGELFF	TGTGCCAGCAGCGAAAGCAGGCTCAACACCGGGGAGCTGTTTTTT
TRBJ1-1	TRBV3-1/TRBV3-2	.	TRBD1	CASSPGTDLEAFF	TGTGCCAGCAGCCCCGGGACAGACCTTGAAGCTTTCTTT
TRBJ2-7	TRBV29-1	.	.	CSVETLEAEYYEQYF	TGCAGCGTTGAGACCTTAGAGGCAGAATACTACGAGCAGTACTTC
TRBJ1-5	TRBV6-2/TRBV6-3	once	.	CASSIRSGPQHF	TGTGCCAGCAGTATACGCAGTGGGCCCCAGCATTTT
TRBJ2-6	TRBV6-4	.	TRBD1	CASSAQGASGANVLTF	TGTGCCAGCAGTGCCCAGGGGGCATCGGGGGCCAACGTCCTGACTTTC
TRBJ1-2	TRBV5-1	.	.	CASSLEAAADGYTF	TGCGCCAGCAGCTTGGAGGCAGCCGCAGATGGCTACACCTTC
TRBJ1-1	TRBV10-3	few	.	CAISEAGNTEAFF	TGTGCCATCAGTGAGGCCGGGAACACTGAAGCTTTCTTT
TRBJ2-2	TRBV7-8	.	TRBD2	CASRAGSSGANTGELFF	TGTGCCAGCAGAGCCGGGTCTAGCGGGGCGAACACCGGGGAGCTGTTTTTT
TRBJ1-3	TRBV5-1	.	.	CASSLLGPSSGNTIYF	TGCGCCAGCAGCTTGCTCGGACCCAGCTCTGGAAACACCATATATTTT
TRBJ2-7	TRBV7-2	.	TRBD1	CASSLVTDRVVPYEQYF	TGTGCCAGCAGCTTAGTTACGGACAGGGTAGTTCCCTACGAGCAGTACTTC
TRBJ2-7	TRBV2	.	.	CASSPWGGKVNEQYF	TGTGCCAGCAGTCCTTGGGGGGGCAAAGTGAACGAGCAGTACTTC
TRBJ1-2	TRBV6-1	.	.	CASSENRQIYGYTF	TGTGCCAGCAGTGAGAATAGACAGATCTATGGCTACACCTTC
TRBJ2-2	TRBV2	.	.	CASRGTTTGELFF	TGTGCCAGCAGAGGAACTACCACCGGGGAGCTGTTTTTT
TRBJ2-1	TRBV2	once	TRBD2	CASTQGLAGQEQFF	TGTGCCAGCACCCAAGGTCTAGCGGGCCAAGAGCAGTTCTTC
TRBJ1-2	TRBV5-1	few	TRBD1	CASSGRQGLGYGYTF	TGCGCCAGCAGCGGGAGACAGGGACTAGGCTATGGCTACACCTTC
TRBJ2-4	TRBV7-8	.	TRBD1	CASSLGTGGVRSIQYF	TGTGCCAGCAGCTTGGGGACAGGGGGGGTCCGAAGCATTCAGTACTTC
TRBJ1-2	TRBV15	.	TRBD1	CATSRGEGQGVRGYTF	TGTGCCACCAGCAGAGGCGAGGGACAGGGGGTTCGTGGCTACACCTTC
TRBJ1-2	TRBV5-4	.	TRBD1	CASSSTGSAGYTF	TGTGCCAGCAGCTCGACAGGGTCCGCTGGCTACACCTTC
TRBJ2-1	TRBV28	once	.	CASSLGSYNEQFF	TGTGCCAGCAGTTTGGGCAGCTACAATGAGCAGTTCTTC
TRBJ1-2	TRBV11-3	.	.	CASSLEEGSRGFYGYTF	TGTGCCAGCAGCTTAGAGGAGGGGTCTAGGGGTTTTTATGGCTACACCTTC